The rows below give T cell receptor beta chains drawn from one sample of a study of OX40 agonist ivuxolimab in advanced cancers. TCRdb's copy holds only in-frame clones and misses some; the assay was immunoSEQ multiplex PCR. The table has around 62,000 clones, around 87% seen once. The sample in question was CD4+ or CD8+ T cells sorted from blood, obtained in a trial of the OX40 agonist ivuxolimab. The receptors come from an adult with an advanced solid tumor such as melanoma, head and neck, liver or kidney cancer. The CDR3 runs from the conserved cysteine through the conserved F or W. D genes are given only for firm matches. Clone size, where shown, is once, few, many, or a class for clones that have expanded.

TRBV25-1	.	TRBJ1-6	.	TGTGCCAGCAAATGGGGCCCAAATTCACCCCTCCACTTT	CASKWGPNSPLHF
TRBV6-5	.	TRBJ1-6	.	TGTGCCAGCAGTAGGGATTTCTATAATTCACCCCTCCACTTT	CASSRDFYNSPLHF
TRBV28	.	TRBJ1-1	.	TGTGCCAGCAACATTGGCACTGAAGCTTTCTTT	CASNIGTEAFF
TRBV5-5	few	TRBJ1-2	.	TGTGCCAGCAGCTTGGGGGTCAACCCCTCCTATGGCTACACCTTC	CASSLGVNPSYGYTF
TRBV19	.	TRBJ2-6	.	TGTGCCAGTAGTACTCTGACAGTCTCTGGGGCCAACGTCCTGACTTTC	CASSTLTVSGANVLTF
TRBV7-2	.	TRBJ2-2	.	TGTGCCAGCAGCTTAGGTCTTTACGCCGGGGAGCTGTTTTTT	CASSLGLYAGELFF
TRBV4-2	.	TRBJ1-3	.	TGTGCCAGCAGCCAAGAATTCAGGTCCGGAAACACCATATATTTT	CASSQEFRSGNTIYF
TRBV27	.	TRBJ2-3	.	TGTGCCAGCAGTTCGACAGCTAGTAGCACAGATACGCAGTATTTT	CASSSTASSTDTQYF
TRBV25-1	few	TRBJ1-2	.	TGTGCCAGCAGTGAGTCGCATGGCTACACCTTC	CASSESHGYTF
TRBV19	.	TRBJ2-1	TRBD2	TGTGCCAGTAGAGGGGGCGGGGGGGCCGTGGCTGAGCAGTTCTTC	CASRGGGGAVAEQFF
TRBV7-2	.	TRBJ2-7	.	TGTGCCAGCAGCTTGCAGGGTGGTAGGAACGAGCAGTACTTC	CASSLQGGRNEQYF
TRBV7-9	.	TRBJ2-1	.	TGTGCCAGCAGCTTAGCCGACAATGAGCAGTTCTTC	CASSLADNEQFF
TRBV9	.	TRBJ2-2	TRBD1	TGTGCCAGCAGCCCAAGTTGGACAGGGGACACCGGGGAGCTGTTTTTT	CASSPSWTGDTGELFF
TRBV4-1	.	TRBJ1-6	TRBD1	TGCGCCAGCAGCCACTACAGGGGGCTGGGGGATTCACCCCTCCACTTT	CASSHYRGLGDSPLHF
TRBV7-6	.	TRBJ1-2	TRBD1	TGTGCCAGCAGCCCGAGGACAGGGGGAGACACGCTCTATGGCTACACCTTC	CASSPRTGGDTLYGYTF
TRBV7-3	.	TRBJ1-6	.	TGTGCCAGCAGCCTTAGCTCCTATAATTCACCCCTCCACTTT	CASSLSSYNSPLHF
TRBV6-5	.	TRBJ1-2	.	TGTGCCAGCAGGAGAACCGGGCCACCACATGGCTACACCTTC	CASRRTGPPHGYTF
TRBV23-1	.	TRBJ2-7	.	TGCGCCAGCATGGTGGGTACCCCTTACGAGCAGTACTTC	CASMVGTPYEQYF
TRBV29-1	.	TRBJ2-3	.	TGCAGCGTTGGGCAGGGGCGCGCAGATACGCAGTATTTT	CSVGQGRADTQYF
TRBV7-6	.	TRBJ2-5	.	TGTGCCAGCAGCTTATACGAGGGTGGGCAGACCCAGTACTTC	CASSLYEGGQTQYF
TRBV6-6	once	TRBJ2-7	TRBD1	TGTGCCAGCAACCGACAGGGGAGCTCCTACGAGCAGTACTTC	CASNRQGSSYEQYF
TRBV7-9	once	TRBJ2-3	.	TGTGCCAGCAGCTCCGTACCGCCCGGGCCAGATACGCAGTATTTT	CASSSVPPGPDTQYF
TRBV4-1	.	TRBJ2-1	TRBD2	TGCGCCAGCAACCAAGGGGGCCTAGCGGGGGGCTACAATGAGCAGTTCTTC	CASNQGGLAGGYNEQFF
TRBV11-2	.	TRBJ1-5	TRBD1	TGTGCCAGCAGCTTAGGGGGACAGGGGGCTAGTCAGCCCCAGCATTTT	CASSLGGQGASQPQHF
TRBV15	.	TRBJ2-7	.	TGTGCCACCAGCAGAGATATGGCAGGCTTTCACGAGCAGTACTTC	CATSRDMAGFHEQYF
TRBV7-2	.	TRBJ1-4	.	TGTGCCAGCAGCTTCGACAGGGAAAAACTGTTTTTT	CASSFDREKLFF
TRBV2	.	TRBJ2-1	TRBD2	TGTGCCAGCAGTGTAACGGCGGGGGGACGGGAGCAGTTCTTC	CASSVTAGGREQFF
TRBV7-9	.	TRBJ1-5	.	TGTGCCAGCAGCTTAGTTCCGAGGCCCCAGCATTTT	CASSLVPRPQHF
TRBV25-1	.	TRBJ1-3	.	TGTGCCAGCGAGGCCACAGTGCACGTAGGAAACACCATATATTTT	CASEATVHVGNTIYF
TRBV6-5	.	TRBJ2-2	.	TGTGCCACCAAGCAACAGGGCCTCGGGACCGGGGAGCTGTTTTTT	CATKQQGLGTGELFF
TRBV5-1	.	TRBJ1-4	TRBD1	TGCGCCAGCAGCTTGGGGACAGGGTACGAAAAACTGTTTTTT	CASSLGTGYEKLFF
TRBV5-4	.	TRBJ1-2	TRBD1	TGTGCCAGCAGCTTGGCACAGGGGGCTGGTGGCTACACCTTC	CASSLAQGAGGYTF
TRBV10-3	.	TRBJ2-1	TRBD2	TGTGCCATCAGTGAGTCTTTACTAGCGGGGGGCCCAACACACAATGAGCAGTTCTTC	CAISESLLAGGPTHNEQFF